This TCR beta chain was profiled in a study of siplizumab effects on memory and regulatory T cells. Regarding this clone: Its antigen is currently unknown. Relative to the germline gene, one junction end is altered; a read error may explain this.

This CDR3 is built from 15 residues. The V gene's germline CDR1 is SQVTM and CDR2 ANQGSEA. Overall study results and limits: Naive T cell populations appeared to exhibit greater diversity than memory cells and appeared to be major alloresponse contributors.

Assaying covered about 99,000 TCR templates per sample. Sequencing was performed with immunoSEQ multiplex PCR; in TCRdb, only in-frame clones are kept and a portion is missing. The sample has nearly 85,000 clones; approximately 95% are singletons. The sample taken for sequencing was CD8+ T cells sorted from blood. The TCR was taken from a human donor in good health. The chain uses TRBV29-1 and TRBJ1-3, with D hard to call. This chain's CDR3 is CSVELQDHSRNTIYF. CDR3 sequence (DNA): TGCAGCGTTGAATTGCAGGACCACTCTAGAAACACCATATATTTT.